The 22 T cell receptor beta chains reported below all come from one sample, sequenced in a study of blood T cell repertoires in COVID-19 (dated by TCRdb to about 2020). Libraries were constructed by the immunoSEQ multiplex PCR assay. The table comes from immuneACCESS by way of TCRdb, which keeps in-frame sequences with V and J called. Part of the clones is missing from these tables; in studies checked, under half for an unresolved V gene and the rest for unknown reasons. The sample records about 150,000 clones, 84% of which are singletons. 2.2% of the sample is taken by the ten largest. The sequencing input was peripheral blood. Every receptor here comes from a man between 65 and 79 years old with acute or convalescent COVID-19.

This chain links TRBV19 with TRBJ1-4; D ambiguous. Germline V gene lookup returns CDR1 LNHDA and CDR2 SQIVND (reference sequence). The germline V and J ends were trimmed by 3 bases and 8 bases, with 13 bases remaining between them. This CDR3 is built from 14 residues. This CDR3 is CASSMEMSTEKLFF. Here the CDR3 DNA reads TGTGCCAGTAGTATGGAGATGAGTACAGAAAAACTGTTTTTT.

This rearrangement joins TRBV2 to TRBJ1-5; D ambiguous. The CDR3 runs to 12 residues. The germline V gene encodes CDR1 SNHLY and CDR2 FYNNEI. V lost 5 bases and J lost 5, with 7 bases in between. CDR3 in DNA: TGTGCCAGCAGTAGACTCGATCAGCCCCAGCATTTT. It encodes CASSRLDQPQHF.

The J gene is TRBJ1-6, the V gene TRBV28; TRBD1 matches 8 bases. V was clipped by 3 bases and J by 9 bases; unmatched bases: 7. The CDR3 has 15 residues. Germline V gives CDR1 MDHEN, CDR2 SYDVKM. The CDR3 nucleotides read TGTGCCAGCAGTTTCCGGACAGGGATATTTTCACCCCTCCACTTT. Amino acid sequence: CASSFRTGIFSPLHF.

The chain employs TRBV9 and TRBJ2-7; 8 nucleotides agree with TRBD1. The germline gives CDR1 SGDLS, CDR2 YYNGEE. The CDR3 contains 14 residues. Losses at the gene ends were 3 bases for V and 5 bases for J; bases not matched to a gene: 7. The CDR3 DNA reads TGTGCCAGCAGCGCAGCGGACAGGGTACACGAGCAGTACTTC. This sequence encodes CASSAADRVHEQYF.

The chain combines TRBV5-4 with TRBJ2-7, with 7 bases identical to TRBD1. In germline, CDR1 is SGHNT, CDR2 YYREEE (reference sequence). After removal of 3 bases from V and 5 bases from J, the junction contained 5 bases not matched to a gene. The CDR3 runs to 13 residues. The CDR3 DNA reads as TGTGCCAGCAGCTCGACAGGGACCGACGAGCAGTACTTC. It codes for CASSSTGTDEQYF.

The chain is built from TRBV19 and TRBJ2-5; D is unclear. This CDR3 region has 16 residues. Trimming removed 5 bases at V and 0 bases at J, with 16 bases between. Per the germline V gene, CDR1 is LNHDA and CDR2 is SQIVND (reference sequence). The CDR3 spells CASSPERSTYQETQYF. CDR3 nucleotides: TGTGCCAGTAGTCCAGAGCGATCGACTTACCAAGAGACCCAGTACTTC.

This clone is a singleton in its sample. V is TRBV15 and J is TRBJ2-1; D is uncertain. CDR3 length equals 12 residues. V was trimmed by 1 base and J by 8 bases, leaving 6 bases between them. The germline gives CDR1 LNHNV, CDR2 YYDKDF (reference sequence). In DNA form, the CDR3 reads TGTGCCACCAGCAGAGGAGGCGATGAGCAGTTCTTC. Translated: CATSRGGDEQFF.

This chain's CDR3 is CATSDLTRDRGHYGYTF. The DNA of the CDR3 is TGTGCCACCAGTGATTTGACACGGGACAGGGGACACTATGGCTACACCTTC. This chain links TRBV24-1 with TRBJ1-2, with 10 bases matching TRBD1. The junction had 6 bases not matched to a gene; V was cut back by 0 bases and J by 3 bases. The CDR3 runs 17 residues. CDR1 is KGHDR and CDR2 is SFDVKD in the germline V gene.

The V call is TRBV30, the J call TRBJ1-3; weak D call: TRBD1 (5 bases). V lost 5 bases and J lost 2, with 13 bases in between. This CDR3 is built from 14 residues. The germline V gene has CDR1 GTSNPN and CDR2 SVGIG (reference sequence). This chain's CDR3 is CAWRRQSAGNTIYF. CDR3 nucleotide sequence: TGTGCCTGGCGGAGACAGTCGGCTGGAAACACCATATATTTT.

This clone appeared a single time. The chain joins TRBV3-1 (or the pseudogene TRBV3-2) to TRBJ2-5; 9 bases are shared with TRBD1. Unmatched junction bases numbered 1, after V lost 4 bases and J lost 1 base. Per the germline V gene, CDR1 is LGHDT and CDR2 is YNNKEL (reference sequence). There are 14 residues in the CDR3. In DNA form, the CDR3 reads TGTGCCAGCAGCCCGGGACAGGGCCAAGAGACCCAGTACTTC. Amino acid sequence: CASSPGQGQETQYF.

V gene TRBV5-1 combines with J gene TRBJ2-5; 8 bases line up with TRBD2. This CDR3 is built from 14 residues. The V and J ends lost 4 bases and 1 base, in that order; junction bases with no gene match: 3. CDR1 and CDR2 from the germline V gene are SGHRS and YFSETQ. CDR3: CASSNGLAQETQYF. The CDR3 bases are TGCGCCAGCAGCAACGGACTAGCCCAAGAGACCCAGTACTTC.

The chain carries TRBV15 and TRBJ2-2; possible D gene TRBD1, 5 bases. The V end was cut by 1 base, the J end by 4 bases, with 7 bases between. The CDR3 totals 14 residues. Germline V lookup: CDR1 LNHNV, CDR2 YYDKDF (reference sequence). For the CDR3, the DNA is TGTGCCACCAGCAGAGGAAGGGGCACCGGGGAGCTGTTTTTT. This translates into CATSRGRGTGELFF.

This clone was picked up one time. Written as DNA, the CDR3 is TGTGCCAGCAGCCCCTCCACAGGGGAGCCCTTTCACAATGAGCAGTTCTTC. Residues: CASSPSTGEPFHNEQFF. This rearrangement joins TRBV3-1 (or the pseudogene TRBV3-2) to TRBJ2-1, with 7 bases that match TRBD1. The CDR3 is 17 amino acids. In germline, CDR1 is LGHDT, CDR2 YNNKEL (reference sequence). V was clipped by 4 bases and J by 5 bases; unmatched bases: 14.

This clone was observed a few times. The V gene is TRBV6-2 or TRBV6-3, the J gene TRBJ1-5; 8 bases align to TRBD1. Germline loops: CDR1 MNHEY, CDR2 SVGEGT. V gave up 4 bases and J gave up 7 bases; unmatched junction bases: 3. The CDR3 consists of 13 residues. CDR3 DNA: TGTGCCAGCAGTTCGGACAGGGCCCAGCCCCAGCATTTT. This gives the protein CASSSDRAQPQHF.

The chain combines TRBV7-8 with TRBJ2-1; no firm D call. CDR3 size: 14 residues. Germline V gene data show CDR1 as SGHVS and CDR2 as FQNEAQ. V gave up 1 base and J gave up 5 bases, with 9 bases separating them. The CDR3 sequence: CASSLGARNNEQFF. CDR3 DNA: TGTGCCAGCAGCTTAGGGGCCCGCAACAATGAGCAGTTCTTC.

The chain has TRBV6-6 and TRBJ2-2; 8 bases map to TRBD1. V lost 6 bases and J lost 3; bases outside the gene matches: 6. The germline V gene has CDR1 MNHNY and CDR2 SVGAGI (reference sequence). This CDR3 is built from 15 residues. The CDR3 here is CASRRQGPYTGELFF. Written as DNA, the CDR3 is TGTGCCAGCAGAAGACAGGGGCCCTACACCGGGGAGCTGTTTTTT.

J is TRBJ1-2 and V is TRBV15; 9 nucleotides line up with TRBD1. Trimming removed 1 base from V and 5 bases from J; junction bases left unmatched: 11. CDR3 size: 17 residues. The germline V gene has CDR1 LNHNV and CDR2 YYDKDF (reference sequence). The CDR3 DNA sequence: TGTGCCACCAGCAGAGGGGAGGGAACTGGGACAGGGTATGGCTACACCTTC. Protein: CATSRGEGTGTGYGYTF. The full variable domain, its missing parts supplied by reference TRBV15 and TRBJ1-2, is DAMVIQNPRYQVTQFGKPVTLSCSQTLNHNVMYWYQQKSSQAPKLLFHYYDKDFNNEADTPDNFQSRRPNTSFCFLDIRSPGLGDTAMYLCATSRGEGTGTGYGYTFGSGTRLTVV.

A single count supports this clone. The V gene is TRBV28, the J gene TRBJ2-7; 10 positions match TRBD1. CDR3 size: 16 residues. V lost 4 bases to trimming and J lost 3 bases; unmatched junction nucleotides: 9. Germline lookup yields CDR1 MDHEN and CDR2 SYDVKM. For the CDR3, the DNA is TGTGCCAGCAGTTCCCAAGGACAGGGGGTTTTCTACGAGCAGTACTTC. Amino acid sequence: CASSSQGQGVFYEQYF.

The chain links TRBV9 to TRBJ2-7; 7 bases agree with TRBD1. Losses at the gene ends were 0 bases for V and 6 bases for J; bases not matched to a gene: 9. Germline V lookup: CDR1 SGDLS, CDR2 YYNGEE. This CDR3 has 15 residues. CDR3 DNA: TGTGCCAGCAGCGTAGCCGCTGGACAGGCTGGCGAGCAGTACTTC. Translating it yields CASSVAAGQAGEQYF.

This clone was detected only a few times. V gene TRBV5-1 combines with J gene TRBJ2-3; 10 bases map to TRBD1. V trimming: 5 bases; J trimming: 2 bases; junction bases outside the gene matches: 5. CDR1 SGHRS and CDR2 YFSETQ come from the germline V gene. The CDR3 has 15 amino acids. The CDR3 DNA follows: TGCGCCAGCAGAAAAGGGACAGGGGACACAGATACGCAGTATTTT. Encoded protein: CASRKGTGDTDTQYF.

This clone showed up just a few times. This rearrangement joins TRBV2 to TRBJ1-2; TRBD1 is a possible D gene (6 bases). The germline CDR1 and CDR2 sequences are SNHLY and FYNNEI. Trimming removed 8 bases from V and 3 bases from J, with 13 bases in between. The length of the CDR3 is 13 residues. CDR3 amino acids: CASLAGADYGYTF. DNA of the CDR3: TGTGCCAGCCTGGCAGGGGCTGACTATGGCTACACCTTC.

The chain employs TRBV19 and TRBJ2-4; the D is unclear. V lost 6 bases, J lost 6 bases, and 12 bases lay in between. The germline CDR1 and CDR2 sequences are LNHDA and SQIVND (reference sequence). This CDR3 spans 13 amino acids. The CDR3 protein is CASRQLSGNIQYF. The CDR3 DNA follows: TGTGCCAGTAGACAGTTGTCAGGAAACATTCAGTACTTC.